This T cell receptor beta chain was observed in a study of blood T cell repertoires in COVID-19. Profiled with immunoSEQ multiplex PCR; TCRdb holds only in-frame clones, not every one. The repertoire includes 300,000 to 450,000 clones, roughly 87% of them detected once, and roughly 0.94% sits in the top ten. The CDR3 consists of 12 residues. Trimming cost V 6 bases and J 7 bases, with 12 bases left between them. Germline V gene sequence: CDR1 MNHNY, CDR2 SVGAGI (reference sequence). Sequencing was performed on PBMCs or T cells enriched from blood (not recorded which). The rearrangement uses TRBV6-6 and TRBJ2-5, with D maybe TRBD2 (5 bases). This TCR derives from a woman aged 30 to 39 who had recovered from COVID-19. CDR3 loop: CASRPLDSTQYF. In nucleotides, the CDR3 is TGTGCCAGCAGACCACTAGACTCGACCCAGTACTTC.